The 26 T cell receptor beta chains below were found in one sample sequenced in a study of identical twins. TCRdb reprocessed the 5' RACE reads via MiXCR and lists one record per CDR3 protein. The sample lists some 660,000 distinct CDR3 sequences; less than 10% were seen once. The same specimen was also included in a second study, on yellow fever vaccine responses in identical twins.

The source material was PBMCs. These receptors were obtained from a woman between 18 and 29 years old in good health.

This clonotype was picked up a small number of times. The rearrangement uses TRBV20-1 and TRBJ2-7, with D unclear. Germline V gene lookup returns CDR1 DFQATT and CDR2 SNEGSKA (reference sequence). The CDR3 is 18 residues long. The V end lost 0 bases, the J end lost 0 bases, and 21 bases lay between the germline ends. The CDR3 DNA sequence: TGCAGTGCTAGAGATGTTCTTGGACCTTCGATCAGCTCCTACGAGCAGTACTTC. Translation: CSARDVLGPSISSYEQYF.

This rearrangement joins TRBV9 to TRBJ2-7, with D perhaps assigned TRBD1 or TRBD2 (5 bases each). The germline CDR1 and CDR2 sequences are SGDLS and YYNGEE. Trimming took 0 bases from V and 7 from J, leaving 14 bases between them. The CDR3 totals 14 residues. CDR3 loop: CASSVGDASWEQYF. CDR3 sequence (DNA): TGTGCCAGCAGCGTAGGGGACGCAAGCTGGGAGCAGTACTTC.

This rearrangement joins TRBV27 to TRBJ2-7, with 7 bases aligning to TRBD1. CDR1 is MNHEY and CDR2 is SMNVEV in the germline V gene (reference sequence). V trimming: 5 bases; J trimming: 1 base; junction bases outside the gene matches: 8. CDR3 length: 15 residues. Here the CDR3 DNA reads TGTGCCAGCAGTCCTCACCGGGACAGATCCTACGAGCAGTACTTC. Translated: CASSPHRDRSYEQYF.

In its sample, this clonotype was seen many times. This sequence joins TRBV12-3 or TRBV12-4 and TRBJ1-1; D gene ambiguous. The CDR3 loop spans 13 amino acids. V was cut by 2 bases and J by 0 bases, with 4 bases left in between. CDR3 nucleotides: TGTGCCAGCAGTTTACACGTGAACACTGAAGCTTTCTTT. Its protein product is CASSLHVNTEAFF.

This clonotype was detected a few times. This chain uses TRBV7-9 with TRBJ2-3; D is unclear. The CDR3 is 14 residues long. V was trimmed by 8 bases and J by 1 base, leaving 13 bases between them. Germline CDR1 and CDR2: SEHNR and FQNEAQ (reference sequence). The CDR3 region has the DNA TGTGCCAGCGAGAAGGACCGCGGCACAGATACGCAGTATTTT. Protein: CASEKDRGTDTQYF.

The V and J genes are TRBV11-2 and TRBJ2-2; TRBD1 agrees at 7 bases. J gave up 2 bases and V 5 bases, and 5 bases lay outside the gene matches. The CDR3 loop spans 15 amino acids. Germline V gene lookup returns CDR1 SGHAT and CDR2 FQNNGV. The CDR3 DNA sequence: TGTGCCAGCAGCCCGGGACAGAGAAACACCGGGGAGCTGTTTTTT. Its protein is CASSPGQRNTGELFF.

The table lists this clonotype with a few counts. The rearrangement links TRBV4-2 to TRBJ2-3, with 12 nucleotides matching TRBD2. Germline lookup yields CDR1 LGHNA and CDR2 YNFKEQ. This CDR3 is built from 21 residues. Trimming at V came to 1 base and at J to 1 base, leaving 15 bases not matched to a gene. For the CDR3, the DNA is TGTGCCAGCAGCCAAGTTCGGCTAGCGGGGGGGATTTACAAACGCACAGATACGCAGTATTTT. Its translation is CASSQVRLAGGIYKRTDTQYF.

V and J are TRBV2 and TRBJ2-2; D gene uncertain. This CDR3 has 14 residues. Trimming removed 1 base from V and 2 bases from J, with 5 bases in between. The germline CDR1 and CDR2 sequences are SNHLY and FYNNEI. Here the CDR3 reads CASSEGSNTGELFF. The CDR3 DNA follows: TGTGCCAGCAGTGAAGGCAGCAACACCGGGGAGCTGTTTTTT. Based on the CDR3 plus reference TRBV2 and TRBJ2-2, the full variable domain is EPEVTQTPSHQVTQMGQEVILRCVPISNHLYFYWYRQILGQKVEFLVSFYNNEISEKSEIFDDQFSVERPDGSNFTLKIRSTKLEDSAMYFCASSEGSNTGELFFGEGSRLTVL.

This clonotype was observed a handful of times. The chain links TRBV3-1 to TRBJ2-7, with D perhaps being TRBD1 or TRBD2 (5 bases each). V lost 4 bases to trimming and J lost 6 bases, with 25 bases between them. The CDR3 runs 17 residues. Germline loops: CDR1 LGHDT, CDR2 YNNKEL (reference sequence). The CDR3, as DNA: TGTGCCAGCAGCCCTTTTACGCCGGGACGTACCCGGGGCGAGCAGTACTTC. Residues: CASSPFTPGRTRGEQYF.

This clonotype was counted a few times. V is TRBV24-1 and J is TRBJ2-7, with 8 bases lining up with TRBD1. Germline V gene data show CDR1 as KGHDR and CDR2 as SFDVKD. V lost 5 bases to trimming and J lost 1 base; unmatched junction nucleotides: 9. The CDR3 spans 16 residues. Here the CDR3 DNA reads TGTGCCACCAGTGGAGCCCCAGGGACAGGTTCCTACGAGCAGTACTTC. Translation gives CATSGAPGTGSYEQYF.

This clonotype was recorded many times. This chain uses TRBV29-1 with TRBJ1-1; no clear D gene. CDR1 SQVTM and CDR2 ANQGSEA come from the germline V gene. The CDR3 runs to 12 residues. Trimming pared 7 bases from V and 6 bases from J, leaving 15 bases between. CDR3 bases: TGCAGCGGCAAGGTGGCAATCGCTGAAGCTTTCTTT. Amino acids: CSGKVAIAEAFF.

The table lists this clonotype with many counts. The chain couples TRBV29-1 to TRBJ2-5, with D tentatively TRBD2 (7 bases). Germline V CDR1 and CDR2: SQVTM, ANQGSEA. V was clipped by 4 bases and J by 4 bases, with 13 bases between them. The CDR3 runs 13 residues. The CDR3 protein is CSVVGGRGETQYF. CDR3 nucleotide sequence: TGCAGCGTTGTGGGGGGGCGGGGAGAGACCCAGTACTTC.

In this sample, this clonotype turned up a few times. The chain combines TRBV28 with TRBJ2-2; D gene unclear. CDR3 length: 15 amino acids. Germline V gene data show CDR1 as MDHEN and CDR2 as SYDVKM. Trimming removed 3 bases from V and 1 base from J, with 9 bases in between. The CDR3: CASSFFPRNTGELFF. In DNA, the CDR3 is TGTGCCAGCAGTTTTTTCCCCAGGAACACCGGGGAGCTGTTTTTT.

This clonotype was counted only a few times. V is TRBV6-1 and J is TRBJ2-2; no reliable D call. CDR1 is MNHNS and CDR2 is SASEGT in the germline V gene. V was clipped by 2 bases and J by 6 bases, with 7 bases between them. The CDR3 runs 13 residues. This chain's CDR3 is CASSEQVAGELFF. As DNA, the CDR3 is TGTGCCAGCAGTGAACAGGTTGCCGGGGAGCTGTTTTTT.

This clonotype was picked up many times. The rearrangement joins TRBV6-5 to TRBJ1-1; a weak D match, TRBD1 (6 bases). Germline V gene lookup returns CDR1 MNHEY and CDR2 SVGAGI. CDR3 size: 13 residues. V was trimmed by 2 bases and J by 11 bases, leaving 15 bases between them. The CDR3 DNA follows: TGTGCCAGCAGTTACGGTGTAGGGGGGACTGCTTTCTTT. Residues: CASSYGVGGTAFF.

This chain connects TRBV7-9 to TRBJ2-5, with D tentatively TRBD2 (5 bases). The CDR3 runs to 12 residues. Looked up from germline, CDR1 is SEHNR and CDR2 is FQNEAQ (reference sequence). Between the trimmed V and J ends, which lost 7 bases and 3 bases, there was a span of 9 bases. CDR3 DNA: TGTGCCAGCATGGAGGCTGAAGAGACCCAGTACTTC. Encoded protein: CASMEAEETQYF.

This clonotype appeared many times. This chain joins TRBV5-1 and TRBJ2-1; 9 nucleotides align to TRBD2. The V gene end was trimmed by 3 bases and the J gene end by 2 bases; junction bases not matched to a gene: 3. Looked up from germline, CDR1 is SGHRS and CDR2 is YFSETQ. The CDR3 length is 15 residues. The CDR3 sequence is CASSSAGGTYNEQFF. Written as DNA, the CDR3 is TGCGCCAGCAGCTCAGCGGGGGGAACCTACAATGAGCAGTTCTTC.

This clonotype was observed many times. The J gene is TRBJ2-1, the V gene TRBV7-3; TRBD1 agrees at 9 bases. The CDR3 contains 15 residues. Germline-derived CDR1 and CDR2 are SGHTA and FQGTGA. V was pared by 4 bases and J by 1 base, with 2 bases of the junction left unmatched. This chain's CDR3 is CASSSDRGSYNEQFF. DNA for the CDR3: TGTGCCAGCAGCTCGGACAGGGGTTCCTACAATGAGCAGTTCTTC.

This clonotype was seen more than once but under ten times. The gene calls are TRBV18 and TRBJ2-5; TRBD1 matches 7 bases. This CDR3 has 14 residues. The V gene's germline CDR1 is KGHSH and CDR2 LQKENI. With V trimmed by 4 bases and J by 2 bases, 4 bases remained unmatched. The CDR3 region is CASSRQGLQETQYF. CDR3 nucleotide sequence: TGTGCCAGCTCACGACAGGGCTTGCAAGAGACCCAGTACTTC.

This chain joins TRBV20-1 and TRBJ2-1; D uncertain. Germline CDR1 DFQATT, CDR2 SNEGSKA (reference sequence). The V gene lost 4 bases and the J gene lost 0 bases, with 7 bases spanning the gap. There are 13 residues in the CDR3. The CDR3 reads CSANEISYNEQFF. DNA for the CDR3: TGCAGTGCTAATGAAATCTCCTACAATGAGCAGTTCTTC.

The chain employs TRBV20-1 and TRBJ1-6; the D gene is possibly TRBD1 (6 bases). The V and J ends lost 0 bases and 7 bases respectively, with 16 bases between them. The V gene's germline CDR1 is DFQATT and CDR2 SNEGSKA (reference sequence). The CDR3 spans 16 residues. CDR3: CSARDGVRGSNSPLHF. The CDR3 nucleotides read TGCAGTGCTAGAGATGGGGTCAGGGGAAGCAATTCACCCCTCCACTTT.

This clonotype has just a few counts. The V gene is TRBV27, the J gene TRBJ2-1; 12 nucleotides agree with TRBD2. CDR3 length: 16 residues. J lost 5 bases, V lost 5 bases, and 7 bases had no gene match. CDR1 MNHEY and CDR2 SMNVEV come from the germline V gene (reference sequence). In nucleotides, the CDR3 is TGTGCCAGCAGTACCGGACTAGCGGGACTTAACAATGAGCAGTTCTTC. It is translated as CASSTGLAGLNNEQFF.

This clonotype was counted ten times or more. This chain connects TRBV12-3 or TRBV12-4 to TRBJ1-5; D is undetermined. The ends were cut back, 10 bases at V and 5 bases at J, with 12 bases in the middle. The length of the CDR3 is 12 residues. This chain's CDR3 is CATQWGYQPQHF. The CDR3 coding sequence is TGTGCCACCCAATGGGGATATCAGCCCCAGCATTTT.

The chain links TRBV20-1 to TRBJ2-1, with 10 bases fitting TRBD2. Trimming removed 2 bases from V and 8 bases from J; junction bases left unmatched: 9. Germline V gene data show CDR1 as DFQATT and CDR2 as SNEGSKA (reference sequence). The CDR3 extends over 15 amino acids. The CDR3 here is CSARHGAGGTDEQFF. CDR3 nucleotides: TGCAGTGCTAGACACGGAGCGGGGGGGACCGATGAGCAGTTCTTC.

This clonotype has ten or more counts. The chain has TRBV27 and TRBJ2-1; 10 bases match TRBD2. V lost 3 bases and J lost 7; bases outside the gene matches: 6. In germline, CDR1 is MNHEY, CDR2 SMNVEV (reference sequence). The CDR3 sequence is 15 residues long. The CDR3 nucleotides are TGTGCCAGCAGTTTCTTACTAGCGGGAAAGAATGAGCAGTTCTTC. It yields the protein CASSFLLAGKNEQFF.

This clonotype came up many times. This sequence joins TRBV7-2 and TRBJ2-1, with D perhaps assigned TRBD1 or TRBD2 (6 bases each). V lost 5 bases and J 9 bases, leaving 14 bases between the germline ends. The CDR3 spans 13 residues. Germline CDR1 is SGHTA and CDR2 is FQGNSA. CDR3 sequence (DNA): TGTGCCAGCAGCGTACACAGGGACTCTGAGCAGTTCTTC. Its translation is CASSVHRDSEQFF.